Following are 20 T cell receptor beta chains from one sample sequenced in a study of T cells in Graves' hyperthyroidism and ophthalmopathy. From RNA transcripts, TCR beta CDR3 regions were amplified. Initially, a first-round RT-PCR of the TCR CDR3 employed the HTBI primer set. TCRdb reprocessed the multiplex PCR reads via MiXCR and lists one record per CDR3 protein. The table lists roughly 600,000 distinct CDR3 sequences, around 13% of them singletons. Source material: blood. The source of these receptors is a woman between 45 and 60 years old with Graves' ophthalmopathy.

This sequence joins TRBV18 and TRBJ2-7, with 13 bases identical to TRBD2. Germline assignment: CDR1 KGHSH and CDR2 LQKENI. The V and J ends lost 1 base and 5 bases, in that order; junction bases with no gene match: 5. CDR3 length equals 16 residues. Here the CDR3 reads CASSPQGLAGAHEQYF. Written as DNA, the CDR3 is TGTGCCAGCTCACCACAAGGACTAGCGGGAGCACACGAGCAGTACTTC.

The chain recombines TRBV9 with TRBJ1-5, with a tentative D call TRBD1 (5 bases). The CDR3 has 14 amino acids. Looked up from germline, CDR1 is SGDLS and CDR2 is YYNGEE. With 0 bases removed from V and 6 bases from J, the gap between germline ends came to 10 bases. CDR3 in DNA: TGTGCCAGCAGCGTAGATTGGGGGAGTCAGCCCCAGCATTTT. It yields the protein CASSVDWGSQPQHF.

This clonotype was counted ten times or more. The gene calls are TRBV28 and TRBJ1-2; a possible D gene is TRBD1 (6 bases). There are 14 residues in the CDR3. The germline V gene has CDR1 MDHEN and CDR2 SYDVKM. Deletions cut 4 bases from V and 4 bases from J, with 13 bases between. CDR3 in amino acids: CASSSPTGSYGYTF. The CDR3 nucleotides read TGTGCCAGCAGTTCTCCTACAGGGTCCTATGGCTACACCTTC.

This clonotype was seen more than once but under ten times. This chain uses TRBV4-1 with TRBJ2-3; D not resolved. The V end was cut by 0 bases, the J end by 6 bases, with 16 bases between. Germline lookup yields CDR1 MGHRA and CDR2 YSYEKL. CDR3 length: 16 amino acids. The chain's CDR3 is CASSQDTPTEADTQYF. CDR3 nucleotide sequence: TGCGCCAGCAGCCAAGACACTCCCACCGAGGCTGATACGCAGTATTTT.

The chain couples TRBV5-6 to TRBJ1-5; D is undetermined. The CDR3 totals 17 residues. Trimming shortened V by 1 base and J by 0 bases, and 14 bases separated the two germline ends. Germline V CDR1 and CDR2: SGHDT, YYEEEE. CDR3 sequence (DNA): TGTGCCAGCAGCTTGCGAATGACACTGGATAGCAATCAGCCCCAGCATTTT. Amino acids: CASSLRMTLDSNQPQHF.

In this sample, this clonotype turned up a few times. The chain uses TRBV19 and TRBJ1-5; D perhaps matches TRBD1 (6 bases). V lost 0 bases and J 7 bases, leaving 16 bases between the germline ends. The CDR3 extends over 16 amino acids. Germline CDR1 is LNHDA and CDR2 is SQIVND (reference sequence). CDR3 in DNA: TGTGCCAGTAGTATAGAAGAGGGCAGGGGACGCCAGCCCCAGCATTTT. This gives the protein CASSIEEGRGRQPQHF.

This clonotype was observed at least ten times. This chain uses TRBV7-2 with TRBJ1-1; D might be TRBD1 (6 bases). The length of the CDR3 is 15 residues. Germline lookup yields CDR1 SGHTA and CDR2 FQGNSA. The V gene lost 5 bases and the J gene lost 4 bases, with 17 bases spanning the gap. The DNA of the CDR3 is TGTGCCAGCAGCCCACCAACACAGGGTTTCACTGAAGCTTTCTTT. It specifies CASSPPTQGFTEAFF.

The CDR3 region has the DNA TGTGCCAGCAGTTTCAGTCAGGGGGGTTACGAGCAGTACTTC. Translating it yields CASSFSQGGYEQYF. This sequence joins TRBV27 and TRBJ2-7; the D gene is possibly TRBD1 (7 bases). The CDR3 extends over 14 amino acids. The germline V gene has CDR1 MNHEY and CDR2 SMNVEV (reference sequence). V was pared by 3 bases and J by 4 bases, with 13 bases between.

This clonotype was recorded at least ten times. The chain combines TRBV7-9 with TRBJ2-1; 10 bases map to TRBD1. CDR1 SEHNR and CDR2 FQNEAQ come from the germline V gene (reference sequence). After removal of 1 base from V and 12 bases from J, the junction contained 12 bases not matched to a gene. This CDR3 is built from 16 residues. The CDR3 here is CASSLVSRRGDRGQFF. For the CDR3, the DNA is TGTGCCAGCAGCTTAGTGTCTCGCAGGGGGGACAGGGGGCAGTTCTTC.

The rearrangement links TRBV9 to TRBJ2-2; the D is unclear. Germline V gives CDR1 SGDLS, CDR2 YYNGEE. CDR3 length: 15 residues. V lost 0 bases, J lost 4 bases, and 10 bases lay in between. Written as DNA, the CDR3 is TGTGCCAGCAGCGTAGTGTTGGGCCCCACCGGGGAGCTGTTTTTT. Protein product: CASSVVLGPTGELFF.

This clonotype was detected many times. This rearrangement joins TRBV3-1 to TRBJ2-7, with D maybe TRBD1 (6 bases). The V end lost 4 bases, the J end lost 0 bases, and 10 bases lay between the germline ends. The CDR3 contains 14 residues. Germline V lookup: CDR1 LGHDT, CDR2 YNNKEL (reference sequence). CDR3 sequence: CASSPYRASYEQYF. DNA for the CDR3: TGTGCCAGCAGCCCCTACAGGGCCTCCTACGAGCAGTACTTC.

Ten or more counts support this clonotype. The chain has TRBV18 and TRBJ2-1; 8 bases are a match to TRBD2. The J segment lost 1 base and the V segment lost 8 bases, leaving 7 bases of the junction unmatched. This CDR3 has 15 residues. CDR1 is KGHSH and CDR2 is LQKENI in the germline V gene. CDR3 DNA sequence: TGTGCCAGCAGCGCCAGCGGGAGTTCCTACAATGAGCAGTTCTTC. Translating gives CASSASGSSYNEQFF.

This clonotype was observed a handful of times. The chain uses TRBV12-3 or TRBV12-4 and TRBJ2-6, with D perhaps TRBD1 (6 bases). The CDR3 has 15 residues. V shed 6 bases and J shed 2 bases, with 11 bases lying between them. CDR3 sequence reads: CASSSGATGANVLTF. The CDR3 coding sequence is TGTGCCAGCAGCTCAGGGGCAACTGGGGCCAACGTCCTGACTTTC.

The sample holds many counts of this clonotype. The J gene is TRBJ2-1, the V gene TRBV28; either TRBD1 or TRBD2 may fit D (5 bases each). Trimming took 2 bases from V and 5 from J, leaving 16 bases between them. The CDR3 length is 16 residues. Germline assignment: CDR1 MDHEN and CDR2 SYDVKM. Here the CDR3 reads CASSLIGTAYNNEQFF. Here the CDR3 DNA reads TGTGCCAGCAGTTTAATCGGGACCGCCTATAACAATGAGCAGTTCTTC. Complete variable domain (other parts from reference TRBV28 and TRBJ2-1): DVKVTQSSRYLVKRTGEKVFLECVQDMDHENMFWYRQDPGLGLRLIYFSYDVKMKEKGDIPEGYSVSREKKERFSLILESASTNQTSMYLCASSLIGTAYNNEQFFGPGTRLTVL.

With regard to this clonotype: A much larger clone differs by one base, so this may be a read error. The J gene is TRBJ2-7, the V gene TRBV7-9; D may be TRBD2 (7 bases). Per the germline V gene, CDR1 is SEHNR and CDR2 is FQNEAQ (reference sequence). CDR3 size: 16 residues. The V gene lost 5 bases and the J gene lost 5 bases, with 22 bases spanning the gap. CDR3 loop: CASSSWEGRGVHEQYF. The CDR3 DNA is TGTGCCAGCAGCAGCTGGGAGGGCAGGGGAGTGCACGAGCAGTACTTC. Together with reference TRBV7-9 and TRBJ2-7, the CDR3 gives the full variable domain: DTGVSQNPRHKITKRGQNVTFRCDPISEHNRLYWYRQTLGQGPEFLTYFQNEAQLEKSRLLSDRFSAERPKGSFSTLEIQRTEQGDSAMYLCASSSWEGRGVHEQYFGPGTRLTVT.

This clonotype was detected many times. The rearrangement uses TRBV6-1 and TRBJ1-1; D remains ambiguous. V was cut by 2 bases and J by 8 bases, with 12 bases left in between. Germline-derived CDR1 and CDR2 are MNHNS and SASEGT. The CDR3 loop spans 13 amino acids. The CDR3 here is CASSESYVREAFF. CDR3 coding DNA: TGTGCCAGCAGTGAAAGCTATGTCAGGGAAGCTTTCTTT.

In its sample, this clonotype was seen a few times. V and J are TRBV19 and TRBJ2-7; D is ambiguous. Trimming removed 3 bases at V and 2 bases at J, with 5 bases between. Germline V CDR1 and CDR2: LNHDA, SQIVND (reference sequence). The CDR3 is 12 residues long. CDR3 sequence (DNA): TGTGCCAGTAGTATTCCCCCCTACGAGCAGTACTTC. This gives the protein CASSIPPYEQYF.

This clonotype was counted a few times. The chain carries TRBV4-2 and TRBJ2-7; 11 nucleotides agree with TRBD2. V was pared by 3 bases and J by 2 bases, with 3 bases of the junction left unmatched. Germline V lookup: CDR1 LGHNA, CDR2 YNFKEQ. The CDR3 is 15 residues long. The CDR3 region is CASSQGLAETYEQYF. The CDR3 nucleotides are TGTGCCAGCAGCCAGGGACTAGCGGAAACCTACGAGCAGTACTTC.

This clonotype has a count of ten or more. The chain uses TRBV7-9 and TRBJ2-1, with no clear D. In germline, CDR1 is SEHNR, CDR2 FQNEAQ (reference sequence). V was cut by 4 bases and J by 8 bases, with 9 bases left in between. This CDR3 is built from 12 residues. The CDR3 DNA sequence: TGTGCCAGCAGCTCCACACGTTATGAGCAGTTCTTC. This translates into CASSSTRYEQFF.

This clonotype was detected only a few times. A much larger clone is a single base away; this may be a read error. This rearrangement joins TRBV4-3 to TRBJ2-7; 8 bases agree with TRBD2. The CDR3 runs to 15 residues. The germline gives CDR1 LGHNA, CDR2 YSLEER. CDR3: CASSLRLARSYGQYF. In nucleotides, the CDR3 is TGCGCCAGCAGCCTCCGACTAGCGAGATCCTACGGGCAGTACTTC.